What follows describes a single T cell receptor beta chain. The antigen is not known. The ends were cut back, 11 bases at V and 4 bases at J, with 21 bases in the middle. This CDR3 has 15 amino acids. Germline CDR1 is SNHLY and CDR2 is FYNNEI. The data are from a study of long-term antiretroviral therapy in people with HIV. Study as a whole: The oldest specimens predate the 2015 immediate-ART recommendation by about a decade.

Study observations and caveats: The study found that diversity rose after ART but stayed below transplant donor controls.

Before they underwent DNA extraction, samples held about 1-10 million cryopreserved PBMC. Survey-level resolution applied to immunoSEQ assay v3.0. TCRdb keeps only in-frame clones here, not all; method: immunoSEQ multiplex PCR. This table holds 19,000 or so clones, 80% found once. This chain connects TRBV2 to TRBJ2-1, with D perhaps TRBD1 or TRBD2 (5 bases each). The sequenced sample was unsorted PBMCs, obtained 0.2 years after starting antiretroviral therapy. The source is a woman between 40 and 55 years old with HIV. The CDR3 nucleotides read TGTGCCGACCGGGGACCAGCCTGGTTATACAATGAGCAGTTCTTC. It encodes CADRGPAWLYNEQFF.